This passage covers 9 T cell receptor beta chains from one sample sequenced in a study of Ad26.COV2.S vaccination and SARS-CoV-2 variants. Some clones are missing from TCRdb's copy, which holds only in-frame ones; the method was immunoSEQ multiplex PCR. Among about 400,000 clones, about 89% were seen once, and the ten largest hold 1.5% to 2%. Sample treatment: around 19 received Ad26.COV2.S at low or high dose, single or two shots; several received placebo; per-sample allocation not given. Collection of the samples took place on day 63 after the first injection of vaccine or placebo. The specimen was peripheral blood, collected in a trial of Ad26.COV2.S vaccine versus placebo. The receptors shown here come from a person between 18 and 60 years old who received the Ad26.COV2.S COVID-19 vaccine or a placebo.

The chain couples TRBV5-1 to TRBJ1-1; D ambiguous. Germline V gene data show CDR1 as SGHRS and CDR2 as YFSETQ. CDR3 length: 16 amino acids. V lost 0 bases to trimming and J lost 1 base, with 13 bases between them. CDR3 amino acids: CASSLGFPGANTEAFF. The CDR3 DNA sequence: TGCGCCAGCAGCTTGGGATTTCCGGGTGCGAACACTGAAGCTTTCTTT.

The chain has TRBV19 and TRBJ2-1; 14 bases fit TRBD2. Germline CDR1 is LNHDA and CDR2 is SQIVND (reference sequence). Germline trimming cut 9 bases from V and 7 bases from J; bases unmatched to any gene: 20. The CDR3 is made up of 19 amino acids. CDR3 sequence: CARSSPGLAGASPFNEQFF. CDR3 DNA: TGTGCCAGGAGTTCCCCGGGACTAGCGGGAGCATCTCCCTTTAATGAGCAGTTCTTC.

A few counts support this clone. CDR3 in amino acids: CASSRRDRGLGANVLTF. The CDR3, as DNA: TGTGCCAGCAGCAGGCGGGACAGGGGGCTGGGGGCCAACGTCCTGACTTTC. The chain is built from TRBV13 and TRBJ2-6, with 12 bases lining up with TRBD1. This CDR3 region has 17 residues. After removal of 5 bases from V and 4 bases from J, the junction contained 6 bases not matched to a gene. Germline CDR1 reads PRHDT; CDR2 reads FYEKMQ (reference sequence).

This clone was seen once. The chain couples TRBV12-3 or TRBV12-4 to TRBJ2-7; D not resolved. This CDR3 spans 12 amino acids. Trimming pared 6 bases from V and 2 bases from J, leaving 8 bases between. DNA for the CDR3: TGTGCCAGCAGCACGGCACCCTACGAGCAGTACTTC. It specifies CASSTAPYEQYF.

J is TRBJ1-1 and V is TRBV18; weak D call: TRBD1 (6 bases). Trimming shortened V by 10 bases and J by 1 base, and 13 bases separated the two germline ends. The germline V gene has CDR1 KGHSH and CDR2 LQKENI. The CDR3 sequence is 13 residues long. The CDR3 sequence: CATQGQTNTEAFF. In nucleotides, the CDR3 is TGTGCCACTCAGGGGCAAACGAACACTGAAGCTTTCTTT.

This clone was seen only once. This chain joins TRBV20-1 and TRBJ2-7; D not resolved. Trimming stripped 6 bases from V and 0 bases from J, with 6 bases between. Germline CDR1 reads DFQATT; CDR2 reads SNEGSKA (reference sequence). The CDR3 has 11 residues. CDR3 amino acids: CSAHYSYEQYF. The CDR3 DNA is TGCAGTGCCCACTACTCCTACGAGCAGTACTTC.

The rearrangement uses TRBV30 and TRBJ2-5, with 10 positions matching TRBD1. Unmatched junction bases numbered 9, after V lost 3 bases and J lost 5 bases. The V gene's germline CDR1 is GTSNPN and CDR2 SVGIG (reference sequence). CDR3 length: 15 residues. CDR3 region: CAWSHPGTGDETQYF. DNA for the CDR3: TGTGCCTGGAGCCACCCGGGGACAGGGGACGAGACCCAGTACTTC.

This clone was counted between two and nine times. The V gene is TRBV27, the J gene TRBJ2-1; 10 bases match TRBD2. The CDR3 totals 16 residues. Losses at the gene ends were 11 bases for V and 6 bases for J; bases not matched to a gene: 16. Per germline, CDR1 MNHEY and CDR2 SMNVEV (reference sequence). CDR3 in amino acids: CASSSALLAGRNEQFF. The DNA of the CDR3 is TGTGCCTCCTCATCCGCCCTACTAGCGGGACGCAATGAGCAGTTCTTC.

This chain links TRBV30 with TRBJ2-1; TRBD2 matches 8 bases. V gave up 2 bases and J gave up 0 bases; unmatched junction bases: 6. Per the germline V gene, CDR1 is GTSNPN and CDR2 is SVGIG (reference sequence). CDR3 size: 16 residues. The CDR3 sequence: CAWSTWREASYNEQFF. The CDR3 DNA reads as TGTGCCTGGAGTACTTGGCGGGAGGCCTCCTACAATGAGCAGTTCTTC.